The clone carrying this T cell receptor (beta chain) was detected once. Germline V lookup: CDR1 MGHDK, CDR2 SYGVNS. Trimming pared 4 bases from V and 2 bases from J, leaving 12 bases between. The CDR3 contains 15 residues. This record comes from a study of CD8+ T cells in alopecia areata. For five or six patients, CD4+ cells were sorted into CD25+CD127- cells. After isolation, RNA underwent reverse transcription to generate cDNA as the sequencing template. Sequencing used immunoSEQ multiplex PCR; TCRdb keeps in-frame clones, though not all of them. The table lists about 19,000 clones, roughly two thirds of them singletons.

The V gene is TRBV25-1, the J gene TRBJ2-1; D is uncertain. Sequencing used CD4+ Tregs sorted from blood. The sequence derives from a human donor with alopecia areata. The CDR3 DNA sequence: TGTGCCAGCAGTGTTACGGTGGGCACCTACAATGAGCAGTTCTTC. The encoded protein is CASSVTVGTYNEQFF.